Listed here are 26 T cell receptor beta chains from one sample, sequenced in a study of neurological immune-mediated disorders. TCRdb re-called the 5' RACE reads through MiXCR, storing one row per CDR3 protein. The table lists some 37,000 distinct CDR3 sequences, around 14% of them singletons, with about a quarter in the top ten. The source material was PBMCs. Source of these receptors: a woman aged 50 to 60 with HTLV-1-associated myelopathy (HAM/TSP).

The chain joins TRBV18 to TRBJ2-7, with D possibly TRBD2 on 5 matching bases. Germline assignment: CDR1 KGHSH and CDR2 LQKENI. V lost 3 bases and J 2 bases, leaving 11 bases between the germline ends. The length of the CDR3 is 14 residues. The CDR3 DNA follows: TGTGCCAGCTCACCTCGAGGGTCCGCCTACGAGCAGTACTTC. It codes for CASSPRGSAYEQYF. Full variable domain (remainder filled in from reference TRBV18 and TRBJ2-7): NAGVMQNPRHLVRRRGQEARLRCSPMKGHSHVYWYRQLPEEGLKFMVYLQKENIIDESGMPKERFSAEFPKEGPSILRIQQVVRGDSAAYFCASSPRGSAYEQYFGPGTRLTVT.

This clonotype showed up many times. The chain uses TRBV12-3 or TRBV12-4 and TRBJ1-2, with D perhaps TRBD1 (5 bases). Trimming removed 3 bases from V and 7 bases from J, with 12 bases in between. CDR3 size: 13 residues. As DNA, the CDR3 is TGTGCCAGCAGTTTGGGGCAGGGTGGTGGCTACACCTTC. It yields the protein CASSLGQGGGYTF.

This clonotype has ten or more counts. The J gene is TRBJ1-5, the V gene TRBV7-2; perhaps TRBD1 as D (5 bases). V was cut by 2 bases and J by 1 base, with 9 bases left in between. The CDR3 consists of 15 residues. Germline values: CDR1 SGHTA, CDR2 FQGNSA. The CDR3 spells CASSLISGSNQPQHF. The CDR3 region has the DNA TGTGCCAGCAGCTTAATCTCAGGGAGCAATCAGCCCCAGCATTTT.

Points on this clonotype: Mismatch with germline at one junction end may stem from a read error. The chain has TRBV5-1 and TRBJ2-1; 9 bases align to TRBD2. The CDR3 runs to 15 residues. Germline assignment: CDR1 SGHRS and CDR2 YFSETQ. The CDR3 loop reads CASSKGAGGLNAQFF. The DNA for the CDR3 is TGCGCCAGCAGCAAGGGAGCGGGGGGACTCAATGCGCAGTTCTTC.

To note about this clonotype: A much larger clone differs from this one at a single base, so this may be a read error. The chain links TRBV20-1 to TRBJ2-5; 8 bases are a match to TRBD2. CDR1 is DFQATT and CDR2 is SNEGSKA in the germline V gene (reference sequence). The CDR3 sequence is 13 residues long. The CDR3: CTPQRGGTETQYF. The DNA of the CDR3 is TGCACCCCCCAACGGGGGGGCACAGAGACCCAGTACTTC.

This clonotype appeared many times. The chain couples TRBV5-1 to TRBJ1-2; TRBD1 matches at 7 bases. The CDR3 totals 15 residues. Germline values: CDR1 SGHRS, CDR2 YFSETQ. V dropped 1 base and J dropped 2; count of bases not matched to a gene: 5. CDR3 sequence (DNA): TGCGCCAGCAGCTTGATGACAGGGCTGAACTATGGCTACACCTTC. This gives the protein CASSLMTGLNYGYTF.

This clonotype came up many times. The chain has TRBV7-2 and TRBJ1-6; possibly TRBD1 for D (5 bases). Per germline, CDR1 SGHTA and CDR2 FQGNSA. CDR3 size: 15 residues. The ends were cut back, 5 bases at V and 9 bases at J, with 17 bases in the middle. The CDR3 spells CASSPTGGVASPLHF. Here the CDR3 DNA reads TGTGCCAGCAGCCCAACGGGGGGTGTTGCTTCACCCCTCCACTTT.

This clonotype showed up many times. The chain is built from TRBV3-1 and TRBJ1-1; possible D gene TRBD1, 6 bases. Germline V gene lookup returns CDR1 LGHDT and CDR2 YNNKEL (reference sequence). CDR3 length equals 13 residues. The germline V and J ends were trimmed by 4 bases and 6 bases, with 12 bases remaining between them. The CDR3 region is CASSLGGGAEAFF. The CDR3 DNA sequence: TGTGCCAGCAGCCTCGGGGGGGGCGCTGAAGCTTTCTTT.

This clonotype was detected many times. The J gene is TRBJ2-7, the V gene TRBV27, with D perhaps assigned TRBD1 or TRBD2 (5 bases each). CDR1 MNHEY and CDR2 SMNVEV come from the germline V gene (reference sequence). This CDR3 is built from 15 residues. V dropped 7 bases and J dropped 2 bases, with 18 bases sitting between them. The chain's CDR3 is CASKFDGASPYEQYF. CDR3 in DNA: TGTGCCAGCAAGTTTGACGGGGCGTCACCCTACGAGCAGTACTTC.

This clonotype was observed at least ten times. The V call is TRBV20-1, the J call TRBJ2-1; 10 bases align to TRBD1. Per germline, CDR1 DFQATT and CDR2 SNEGSKA (reference sequence). The CDR3 contains 19 residues. J was trimmed by 1 base and V by 1 base; bases with no gene match: 13. The CDR3 coding sequence is TGCAGTGCTAGAGTTACGACAGGGGGCTGGAAGATATCCTACAATGAGCAGTTCTTC. Translated: CSARVTTGGWKISYNEQFF.

This clonotype was seen repeatedly, ten times or more. The chain joins TRBV3-1 to TRBJ2-1, with 9 bases that match TRBD1. Germline V gene data show CDR1 as LGHDT and CDR2 as YNNKEL (reference sequence). V shed 3 bases, J shed 1 base, and the junction held 4 bases outside the gene matches. There are 16 residues in the CDR3. The CDR3 spells CASSHQTGGSYNEQFF. As DNA, the CDR3 is TGTGCCAGCAGCCACCAGACAGGGGGATCCTACAATGAGCAGTTCTTC.

Many counts were recorded for this clonotype. The chain combines TRBV7-2 with TRBJ2-4; TRBD1 matches at 7 bases. The CDR3 has 15 amino acids. Germline CDR1 reads SGHTA; CDR2 reads FQGNSA. J was trimmed by 5 bases and V by 1 base; bases with no gene match: 5. The CDR3 DNA reads TGTGCCAGCAGCTTAGATGAGACAGGGCAAAACATTCAGTACTTC. Protein product: CASSLDETGQNIQYF.

In its sample, this clonotype is medium-sized. The chain employs TRBV20-1 and TRBJ2-7, with D possibly TRBD1 on 5 matching bases. Trimming pared 5 bases from V and 4 bases from J, leaving 12 bases between. The CDR3 sequence is 12 residues long. Per germline, CDR1 DFQATT and CDR2 SNEGSKA (reference sequence). The CDR3 nucleotides read TGCAGTGCTTGCCCCAGGGCGTACGAGCAGTACTTC. Amino acids: CSACPRAYEQYF.

There are many counts of this clonotype. This chain links TRBV7-2 with TRBJ2-3; D may correspond to TRBD1 or TRBD2 (6 bases each). CDR1 and CDR2 (germline): SGHTA, FQGNSA. Trimming left V 2 bases short and J 5 bases short, with 8 bases between. This CDR3 has 13 residues. DNA for the CDR3: TGTGCCAGCAGCTTAAAGGGGGGAGATACGCAGTATTTT. It specifies CASSLKGGDTQYF.

Note on this clonotype: This may be a read error: a much more frequent sequence differs by one nucleotide. V usage is TRBV20-1 and J usage is TRBJ2-1, with 11 bases lining up with TRBD1. With V trimmed by 7 bases and J by 7 bases, 6 bases remained unmatched. The CDR3 contains 13 residues. Germline V gene lookup returns CDR1 DFQATT and CDR2 SNEGSKA (reference sequence). CDR3 protein: CSEPGQGVNEQFF. CDR3 sequence (DNA): TGCAGTGAGCCGGGACAGGGGGTGAATGAGCAGTTCTTC.

The table lists this clonotype with many counts. The chain links TRBV20-1 to TRBJ1-2, with 7 nucleotides matching TRBD1. The CDR3 loop spans 13 amino acids. V trimming: 5 bases; J trimming: 4 bases; junction bases outside the gene matches: 7. CDR1 DFQATT and CDR2 SNEGSKA come from the germline V gene (reference sequence). As DNA, the CDR3 is TGCAGTGCTGGTTCCGGGACAGTCTATGGCTACACCTTC. Amino acid sequence: CSAGSGTVYGYTF.

Many counts were recorded for this clonotype. The rearrangement uses TRBV28 and TRBJ1-2; tentatively, D is TRBD1 (5 bases). The CDR3 has 14 amino acids. V was clipped by 5 bases and J by 5 bases, with 15 bases between them. CDR1 is MDHEN and CDR2 is SYDVKM in the germline V gene. CDR3 coding DNA: TGTGCCAGCAGTAGCGGGGCCGGGGGATATGGCTACACCTTC. Its translation: CASSSGAGGYGYTF.

This clonotype was recorded at least ten times. The chain carries TRBV4-1 and TRBJ2-7; a possible D gene is TRBD1 (6 bases). Trimming shortened V by 4 bases and J by 1 base, and 11 bases separated the two germline ends. From germline, CDR1 is MGHRA and CDR2 YSYEKL. The CDR3 has 14 residues. CDR3 DNA: TGCGCCAGCAGCCTAGGGACATTTTCCTACGAGCAGTACTTC. This codes for CASSLGTFSYEQYF.

This clonotype has ten or more counts. The chain couples TRBV14 to TRBJ2-7; 7 bases are a match to TRBD1. This CDR3 region has 15 residues. Losses at the gene ends were 5 bases for V and 3 bases for J; bases not matched to a gene: 10. Germline CDR1 SGHDN, CDR2 FVKESK. CDR3 loop: CASSFRDSWFYEQYF. CDR3 coding DNA: TGTGCCAGCAGCTTCCGGGACAGCTGGTTCTACGAGCAGTACTTC.

This chain joins TRBV11-1 and TRBJ2-3; tentative D call: TRBD2 (5 bases). Deletions cut 3 bases from V and 6 bases from J, with 7 bases between. The germline V gene encodes CDR1 SGHAT and CDR2 FQDESV (reference sequence). The CDR3 contains 12 residues. CDR3: CASSFGGDTQYF. The DNA for the CDR3 is TGTGCCAGCAGCTTTGGAGGCGATACGCAGTATTTT.

This clonotype was picked up many times. The CDR3 loop is CASSQLSLAGYSGNTIYF. CDR3 DNA sequence: TGCGCCAGCAGCCAACTTTCCCTTGCGGGCTACTCTGGAAACACCATATATTTT. V is TRBV4-3 and J is TRBJ1-3; no clear D. V shed 2 bases and J shed 0 bases, with 17 bases lying between them. The CDR3 spans 18 residues. CDR1 and CDR2 from the germline V gene are LGHNA and YSLEER.

In this sample, this clonotype turned up many times. The chain recombines TRBV7-2 with TRBJ1-3; possible D gene TRBD1, 6 bases. Germline loops: CDR1 SGHTA, CDR2 FQGNSA. This CDR3 has 15 amino acids. V lost 3 bases and J lost 0, with 9 bases in between. The DNA for the CDR3 is TGTGCCAGCAGCTTTGGACAGTTCTCTGGAAACACCATATATTTT. It specifies CASSFGQFSGNTIYF. Looking up the rest from reference TRBV7-2 and TRBJ1-3 gives the full variable domain: GAGVSQSPSNKVTEKGKDVELRCDPISGHTALYWYRQSLGQGLEFLIYFQGNSAPDKSGLPSDRFSAERTGGSVSTLTIQRTQQEDSAVYLCASSFGQFSGNTIYFGEGSWLTVV.

The chain is built from TRBV7-2 and TRBJ1-5; no definite D call. The germline V and J ends were trimmed by 0 bases and 0 bases, with 9 bases remaining between them. CDR1 and CDR2 from the germline V gene are SGHTA and FQGNSA. The CDR3 spans 16 residues. The CDR3 is CASSLAVSYSNQPQHF. CDR3 bases: TGTGCCAGCAGCTTAGCGGTCTCTTATAGCAATCAGCCCCAGCATTTT. Full variable domain (remainder filled in from reference TRBV7-2 and TRBJ1-5): GAGVSQSPSNKVTEKGKDVELRCDPISGHTALYWYRQSLGQGLEFLIYFQGNSAPDKSGLPSDRFSAERTGGSVSTLTIQRTQQEDSAVYLCASSLAVSYSNQPQHFGDGTRLSIL.

The sample holds many counts of this clonotype. The chain links TRBV14 to TRBJ1-2, with D tentatively TRBD1 (6 bases). V shed 6 bases and J shed 2 bases, with 19 bases lying between them. CDR3 length: 16 amino acids. CDR1 and CDR2 from the germline V gene are SGHDN and FVKESK. The CDR3 nucleotides are TGTGCCAGCAGTCCGGGACAAGGGGCCTTGAACTATGGCTACACCTTC. Protein: CASSPGQGALNYGYTF. Full variable domain (remainder filled in from reference TRBV14 and TRBJ1-2): EAGVTQFPSHSVIEKGQTVTLRCDPISGHDNLYWYRRVMGKEIKFLLHFVKESKQDESGMPNNRFLAERTGGTYSTLKVQPAELEDSGVYFCASSPGQGALNYGYTFGSGTRLTVV.

The chain joins TRBV20-1 to TRBJ2-4; D may match TRBD1 or TRBD2 (5 bases each). In germline, CDR1 is DFQATT, CDR2 SNEGSKA (reference sequence). The CDR3 is 14 residues long. The V end lost 0 bases, the J end lost 1 base, and 7 bases lay between the germline ends. The CDR3 spells CSARDREAKNIQYF. In nucleotides, the CDR3 is TGCAGTGCTAGAGACAGGGAGGCCAAAAACATTCAGTACTTC.

This clonotype was counted at least ten times. This chain joins TRBV7-9 and TRBJ1-3, with D maybe TRBD1 (6 bases). The germline V gene encodes CDR1 SEHNR and CDR2 FQNEAQ (reference sequence). The ends were cut back, 0 bases at V and 1 base at J, with 13 bases in the middle. The CDR3 sequence is 17 residues long. The CDR3 nucleotides read TGTGCCAGCAGCTTAGCCAAGAGGACAGTTTCTGGAAACACCATATATTTT. It translates to CASSLAKRTVSGNTIYF.